This T cell receptor beta chain was recorded in a study of graft-versus-host responses after intestinal transplantation. Here immunoSEQ multiplex PCR was the method, and the copy in TCRdb shows in-frame clones only, minus some. The data contain approximately 38,000 clones, around 86% of them singletons. Germline V CDR1 and CDR2: SGHRS, YFSETQ. The ends lost 7 bases at V and 0 bases at J; junction bases unmatched: 5. The CDR3 is made up of 15 amino acids. The chain links TRBV5-1 to TRBJ2-2; 8 nucleotides line up with TRBD2. Sample: PBMCs, taken 1,000 to 1,300 days after transplant. This receptor was identified in a human patient who received an intestinal transplant, so some T cells may come from the graft donor. CDR3 sequence: CASGLLAANTGELFF. CDR3 coding DNA: TGCGCCAGCGGGCTACTAGCGGCGAACACCGGGGAGCTGTTTTTT. Full variable domain (rest looked up from reference TRBV5-1 and TRBJ2-2): KAGVTQTPRYLIKTRGQQVTLSCSPISGHRSVSWYQQTPGQGLQFLFEYFSETQRNKGNFPGRFSGRQFSNSRSEMNVSTLELGDSALYLCASGLLAANTGELFFGEGSRLTVL.